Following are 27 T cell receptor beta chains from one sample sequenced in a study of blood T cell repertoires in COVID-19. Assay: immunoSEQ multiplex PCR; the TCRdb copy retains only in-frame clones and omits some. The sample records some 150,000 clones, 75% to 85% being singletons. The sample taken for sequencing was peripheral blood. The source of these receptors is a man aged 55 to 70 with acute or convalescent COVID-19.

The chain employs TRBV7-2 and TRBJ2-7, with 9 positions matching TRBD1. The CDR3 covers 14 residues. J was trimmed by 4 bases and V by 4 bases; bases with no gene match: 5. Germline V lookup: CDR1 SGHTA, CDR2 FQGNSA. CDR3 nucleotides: TGTGCCAGCAGCTCCGACAGGGGGGGTTACGAGCAGTACTTC. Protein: CASSSDRGGYEQYF.

CDR3 sequence reads: CASSYSGGSYGYTF. The CDR3, as DNA: TGTGCCAGCAGTTACTCGGGAGGGAGCTATGGCTACACCTTC. The chain employs TRBV6-5 and TRBJ1-2, with unresolved D. The ends were cut back, 0 bases at V and 4 bases at J, with 9 bases in the middle. The CDR3 is made up of 14 amino acids. Germline V gene sequence: CDR1 MNHEY, CDR2 SVGAGI.

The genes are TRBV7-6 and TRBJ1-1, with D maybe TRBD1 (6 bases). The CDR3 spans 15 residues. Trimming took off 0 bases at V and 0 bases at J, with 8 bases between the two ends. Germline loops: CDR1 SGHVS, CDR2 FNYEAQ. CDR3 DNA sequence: TGTGCCAGCAGCTTAGCGGGACACGTGAACACTGAAGCTTTCTTT. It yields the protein CASSLAGHVNTEAFF.

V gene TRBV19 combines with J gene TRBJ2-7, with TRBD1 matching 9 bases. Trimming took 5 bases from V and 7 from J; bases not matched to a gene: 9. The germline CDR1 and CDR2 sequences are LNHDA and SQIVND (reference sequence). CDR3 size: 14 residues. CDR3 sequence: CASSSGTGLGEQYF. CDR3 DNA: TGTGCCAGTAGTTCCGGGACAGGGCTAGGGGAGCAGTACTTC. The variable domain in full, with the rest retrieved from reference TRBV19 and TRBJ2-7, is DGGITQSPKYLFRKEGQNVTLSCEQNLNHDAMYWYRQDPGQGLRLIYYSQIVNDFQKGDIAEGYSVSREKKESFPLTVTSAQKNPTAFYLCASSSGTGLGEQYFGPGTRLTVT.

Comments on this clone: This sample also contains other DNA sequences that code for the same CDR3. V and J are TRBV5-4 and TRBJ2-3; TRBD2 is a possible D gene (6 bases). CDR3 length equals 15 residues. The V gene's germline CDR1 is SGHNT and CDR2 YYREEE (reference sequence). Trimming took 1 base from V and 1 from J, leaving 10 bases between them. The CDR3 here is CASSLRGGGTDTQYF. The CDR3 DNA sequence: TGTGCCAGCAGCTTGCGGGGCGGGGGCACAGATACGCAGTATTTT.

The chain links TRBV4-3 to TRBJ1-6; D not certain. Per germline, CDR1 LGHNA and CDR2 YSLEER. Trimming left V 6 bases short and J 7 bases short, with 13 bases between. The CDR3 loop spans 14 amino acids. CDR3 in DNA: TGCGCCAGCAGGCGCGGCTTGGAAAATTCACCCCTCCACTTT. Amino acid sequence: CASRRGLENSPLHF.

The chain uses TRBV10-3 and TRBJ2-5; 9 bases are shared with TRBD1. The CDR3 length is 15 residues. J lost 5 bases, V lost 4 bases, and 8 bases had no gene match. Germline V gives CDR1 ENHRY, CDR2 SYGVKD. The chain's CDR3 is CAISGPGQGSETQYF. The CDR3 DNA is TGTGCCATCAGTGGCCCGGGACAGGGTTCGGAGACCCAGTACTTC.

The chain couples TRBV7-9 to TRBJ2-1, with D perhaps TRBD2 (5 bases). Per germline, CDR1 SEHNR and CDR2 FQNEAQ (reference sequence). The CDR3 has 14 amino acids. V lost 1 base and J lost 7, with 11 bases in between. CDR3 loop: CASSLGVRANEQFF. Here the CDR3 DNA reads TGTGCCAGCAGCTTAGGAGTGAGGGCTAATGAGCAGTTCTTC.

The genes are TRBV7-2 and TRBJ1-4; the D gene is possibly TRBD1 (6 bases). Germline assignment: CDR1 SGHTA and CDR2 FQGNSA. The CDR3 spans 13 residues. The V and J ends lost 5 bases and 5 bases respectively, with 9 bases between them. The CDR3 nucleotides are TGTGCCAGCAGCCTACAGGGAAATGAAAAACTGTTTTTT. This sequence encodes CASSLQGNEKLFF.

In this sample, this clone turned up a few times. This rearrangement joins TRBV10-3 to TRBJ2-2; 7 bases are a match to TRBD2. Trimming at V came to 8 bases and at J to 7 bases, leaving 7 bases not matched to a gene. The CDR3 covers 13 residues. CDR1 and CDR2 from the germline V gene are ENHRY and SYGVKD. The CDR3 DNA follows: TGTGCCATCCGAGAGGGAGGGCACGGGGAGCTGTTTTTT. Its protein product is CAIREGGHGELFF.

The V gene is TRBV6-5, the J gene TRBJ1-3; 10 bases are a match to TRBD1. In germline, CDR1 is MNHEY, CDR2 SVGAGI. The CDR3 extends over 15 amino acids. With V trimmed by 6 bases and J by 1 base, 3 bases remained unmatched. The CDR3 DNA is TGTGCCAGCAGGACAGGGGGCGCGTCTGGAAACACCATATATTTT. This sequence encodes CASRTGGASGNTIYF.

CDR3 DNA: TGTGCCAGCAGCGTAGAAGGGGTCCCCACAGATACGCAGTATTTT. Protein sequence: CASSVEGVPTDTQYF. This chain joins TRBV9 and TRBJ2-3, with D possibly matching TRBD1 (5 bases). Germline CDR1 is SGDLS and CDR2 is YYNGEE. This CDR3 is built from 15 residues. Trimming stripped 0 bases from V and 2 bases from J, with 10 bases between.

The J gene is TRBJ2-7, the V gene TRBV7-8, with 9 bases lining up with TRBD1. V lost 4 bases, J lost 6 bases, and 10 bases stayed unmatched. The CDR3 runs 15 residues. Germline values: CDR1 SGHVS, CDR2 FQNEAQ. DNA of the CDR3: TGTGCCAGCAGCTCCCGGGACAGGGTTACGGGCGAGCAGTACTTC. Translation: CASSSRDRVTGEQYF. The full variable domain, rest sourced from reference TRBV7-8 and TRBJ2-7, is GAGVSQSPRYKVAKRGQDVALRCDPISGHVSLFWYQQALGQGPEFLTYFQNEAQLDKSGLPSDRFFAERPEGSVSTLKIQRTQQEDSAVYLCASSSRDRVTGEQYFGPGTRLTVT.

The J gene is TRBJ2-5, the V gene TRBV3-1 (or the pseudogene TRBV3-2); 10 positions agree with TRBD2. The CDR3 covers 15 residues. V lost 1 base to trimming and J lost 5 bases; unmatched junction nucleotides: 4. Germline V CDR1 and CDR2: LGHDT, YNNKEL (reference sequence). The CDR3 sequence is CASSQGTSGGETQYF. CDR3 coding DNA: TGTGCCAGCAGCCAAGGGACTAGCGGAGGGGAGACCCAGTACTTC.

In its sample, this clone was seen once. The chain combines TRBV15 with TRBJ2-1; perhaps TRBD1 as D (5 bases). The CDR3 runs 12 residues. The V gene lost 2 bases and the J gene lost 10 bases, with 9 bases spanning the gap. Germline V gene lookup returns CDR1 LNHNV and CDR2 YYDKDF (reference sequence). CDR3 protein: CATSRQGYEQFF. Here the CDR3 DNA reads TGTGCCACCAGCAGACAGGGTTACGAGCAGTTCTTC.

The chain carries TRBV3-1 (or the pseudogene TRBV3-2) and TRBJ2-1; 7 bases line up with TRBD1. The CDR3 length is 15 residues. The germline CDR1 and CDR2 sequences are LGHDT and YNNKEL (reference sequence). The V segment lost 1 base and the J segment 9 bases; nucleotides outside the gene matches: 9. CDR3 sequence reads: CASSQVVTGEGEQFF. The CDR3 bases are TGTGCCAGCAGCCAAGTCGTCACAGGGGAAGGTGAGCAGTTCTTC.

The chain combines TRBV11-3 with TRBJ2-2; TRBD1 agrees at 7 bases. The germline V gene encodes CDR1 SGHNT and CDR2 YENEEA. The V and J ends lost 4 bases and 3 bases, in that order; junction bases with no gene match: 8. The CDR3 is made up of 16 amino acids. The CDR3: CASSSRTGRDTGELFF. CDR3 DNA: TGTGCCAGCAGCTCCCGGACAGGTCGGGACACCGGGGAGCTGTTTTTT.

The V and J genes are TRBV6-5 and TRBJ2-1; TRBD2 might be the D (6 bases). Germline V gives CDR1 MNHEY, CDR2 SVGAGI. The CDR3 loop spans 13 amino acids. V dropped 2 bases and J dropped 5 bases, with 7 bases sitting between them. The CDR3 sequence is CASSYGGNNEQFF. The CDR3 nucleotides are TGTGCCAGCAGTTACGGGGGGAACAATGAGCAGTTCTTC.

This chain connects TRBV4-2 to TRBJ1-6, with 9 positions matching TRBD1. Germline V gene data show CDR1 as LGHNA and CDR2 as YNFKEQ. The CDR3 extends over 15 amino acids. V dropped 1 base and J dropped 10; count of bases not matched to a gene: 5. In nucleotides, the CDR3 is TGTGCCAGCAGCCAAGCTACAGGGGGCTGGTCACCCCTCCACTTT. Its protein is CASSQATGGWSPLHF.

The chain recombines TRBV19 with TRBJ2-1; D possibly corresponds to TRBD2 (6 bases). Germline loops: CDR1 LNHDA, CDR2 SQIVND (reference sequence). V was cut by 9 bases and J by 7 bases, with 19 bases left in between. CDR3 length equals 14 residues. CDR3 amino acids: CASDRGGLGNEQFF. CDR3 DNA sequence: TGTGCCAGCGACCGGGGAGGACTGGGAAATGAGCAGTTCTTC.

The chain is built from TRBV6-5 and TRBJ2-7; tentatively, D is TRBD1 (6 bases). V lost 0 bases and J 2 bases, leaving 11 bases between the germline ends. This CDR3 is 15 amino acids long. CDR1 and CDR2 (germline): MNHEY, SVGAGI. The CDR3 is CASSYSGTPTYEQYF. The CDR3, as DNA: TGTGCCAGCAGTTACTCCGGGACACCCACCTACGAGCAGTACTTC.

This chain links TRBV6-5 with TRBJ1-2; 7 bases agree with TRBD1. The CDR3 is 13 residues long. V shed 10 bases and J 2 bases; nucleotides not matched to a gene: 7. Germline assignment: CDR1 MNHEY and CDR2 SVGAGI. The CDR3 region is CATKGGQNYGYTF. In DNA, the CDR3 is TGTGCCACCAAAGGGGGACAGAACTATGGCTACACCTTC.

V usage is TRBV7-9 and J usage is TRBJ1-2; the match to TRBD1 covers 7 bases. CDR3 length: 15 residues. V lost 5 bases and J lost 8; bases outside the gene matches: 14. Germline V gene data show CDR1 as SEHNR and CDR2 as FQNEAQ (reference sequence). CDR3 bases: TGTGCCAGCAGCCCCTATACGGGACAGCCGAACGGCTACACCTTC. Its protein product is CASSPYTGQPNGYTF.

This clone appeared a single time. CDR3 sequence (DNA): TGCGCCAGCAGCCAGGACAGGGCTATCCCCTATTCACCCCTCCACTTT. Amino acids: CASSQDRAIPYSPLHF. The chain employs TRBV4-1 and TRBJ1-6; 8 bases are shared with TRBD1. In germline, CDR1 is MGHRA, CDR2 YSYEKL. This CDR3 is 16 amino acids long. The V and J ends lost 3 bases and 8 bases, in that order; junction bases with no gene match: 9.

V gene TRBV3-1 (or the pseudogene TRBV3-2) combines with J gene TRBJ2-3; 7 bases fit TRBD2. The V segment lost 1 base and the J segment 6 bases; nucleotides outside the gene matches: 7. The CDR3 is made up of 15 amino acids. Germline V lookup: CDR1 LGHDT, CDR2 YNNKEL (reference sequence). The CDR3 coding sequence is TGTGCCAGCAGCCAAGGGTGGGAGGGCCCGGATACGCAGTATTTT. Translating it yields CASSQGWEGPDTQYF.

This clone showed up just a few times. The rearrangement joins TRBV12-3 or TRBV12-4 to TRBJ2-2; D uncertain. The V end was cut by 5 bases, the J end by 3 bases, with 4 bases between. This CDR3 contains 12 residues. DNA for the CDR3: TGTGCCAGCAGTAGAGACACCGGGGAGCTGTTTTTT. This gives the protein CASSRDTGELFF.

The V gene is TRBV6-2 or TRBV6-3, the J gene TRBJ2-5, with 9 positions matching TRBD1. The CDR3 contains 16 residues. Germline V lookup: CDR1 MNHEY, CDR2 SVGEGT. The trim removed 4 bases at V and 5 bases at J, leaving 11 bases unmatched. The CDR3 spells CASSSEGTGRVETQYF. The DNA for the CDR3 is TGTGCCAGCAGTTCCGAAGGGACAGGGAGAGTCGAGACCCAGTACTTC.